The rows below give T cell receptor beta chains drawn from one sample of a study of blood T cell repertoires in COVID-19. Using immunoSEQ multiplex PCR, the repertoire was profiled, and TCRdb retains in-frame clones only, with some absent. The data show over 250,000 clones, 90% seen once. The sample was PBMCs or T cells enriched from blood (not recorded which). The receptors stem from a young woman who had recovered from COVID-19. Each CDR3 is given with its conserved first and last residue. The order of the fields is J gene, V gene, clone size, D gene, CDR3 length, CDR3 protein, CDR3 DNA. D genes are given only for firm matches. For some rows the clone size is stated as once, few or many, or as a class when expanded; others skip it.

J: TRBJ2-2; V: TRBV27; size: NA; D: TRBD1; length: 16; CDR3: CASSSGGQGYTGELFF; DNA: TGTGCCAGCAGTTCAGGGGGACAGGGTTACACCGGGGAGCTGTTTTTT
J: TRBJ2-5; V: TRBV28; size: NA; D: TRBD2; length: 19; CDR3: CASSSPGTSVEGGGETQYF; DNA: TGTGCCAGCAGTTCGCCCGGGACTAGCGTAGAGGGGGGAGGAGAGACCCAGTACTTC
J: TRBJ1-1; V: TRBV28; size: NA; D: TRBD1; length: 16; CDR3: CASSFRTGVGVTEAFF; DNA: TGTGCCAGCAGTTTTCGGACAGGGGTGGGTGTCACTGAAGCTTTCTTT
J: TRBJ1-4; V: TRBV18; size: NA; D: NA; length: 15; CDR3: CASSPMDTANEKLFF; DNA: TGTGCCAGCTCACCCATGGACACAGCTAATGAAAAACTGTTTTTT
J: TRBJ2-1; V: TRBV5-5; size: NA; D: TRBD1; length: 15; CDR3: CASSSQGVSYNEQFF; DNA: TGTGCCAGCAGCTCCCAGGGGGTCTCCTACAATGAGCAGTTCTTC
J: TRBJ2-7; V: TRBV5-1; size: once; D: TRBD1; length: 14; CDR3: CASSRGQGNSEQYF; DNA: TGCGCCAGCAGCCGGGGACAGGGGAACTCCGAGCAGTACTTC
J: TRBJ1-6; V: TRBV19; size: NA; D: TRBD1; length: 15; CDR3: CASSLDRGYNSPLHF; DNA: TGTGCCAGTAGTCTTGACAGGGGTTATAATTCACCCCTCCACTTT
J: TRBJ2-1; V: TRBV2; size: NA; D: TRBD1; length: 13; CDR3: CASKGTGDNEQFF; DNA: TGTGCCAGCAAAGGGACAGGGGACAATGAGCAGTTCTTC
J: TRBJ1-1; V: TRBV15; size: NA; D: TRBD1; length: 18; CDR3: CATSRDIPGQGEHTEAFF; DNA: TGTGCCACCAGCAGAGATATTCCCGGACAGGGCGAACACACTGAAGCTTTCTTT
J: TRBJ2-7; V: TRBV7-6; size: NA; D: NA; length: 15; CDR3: CASSLGGFGSGEQYF; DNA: TGTGCCAGCAGCTTAGGAGGTTTCGGCAGCGGCGAGCAGTACTTC
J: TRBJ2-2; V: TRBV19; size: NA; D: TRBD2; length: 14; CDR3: CASRPGLVSLELFF; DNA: TGTGCCAGTAGGCCGGGACTAGTTTCTTTGGAGCTGTTTTTT
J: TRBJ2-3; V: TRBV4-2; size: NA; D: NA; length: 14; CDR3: CASSQPREQDTQYF; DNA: TGTGCCAGCAGCCAACCCCGGGAGCAGGATACGCAGTATTTT
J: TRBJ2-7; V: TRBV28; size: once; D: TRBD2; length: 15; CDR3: CASRPGLAGVVEQYF; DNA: TGTGCCAGCAGGCCGGGACTAGCGGGAGTGGTGGAGCAGTACTTC
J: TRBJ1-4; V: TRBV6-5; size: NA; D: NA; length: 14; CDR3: CASRQSGGWEKLFF; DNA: TGTGCCAGCAGACAATCCGGGGGTTGGGAAAAACTGTTTTTT
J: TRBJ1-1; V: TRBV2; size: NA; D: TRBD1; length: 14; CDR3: CASSDEGASTEAFF; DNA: TGTGCCAGCAGTGACGAGGGGGCAAGCACTGAAGCTTTCTTT
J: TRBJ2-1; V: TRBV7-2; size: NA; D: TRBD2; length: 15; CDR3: CASSPGLAAYNEQFF; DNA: TGTGCCAGCAGCCCGGGACTAGCGGCCTACAATGAGCAGTTCTTC
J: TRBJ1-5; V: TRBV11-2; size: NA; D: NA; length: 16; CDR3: CASSLGGAYSNQPQHF; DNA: TGTGCCAGCAGCTTAGGTGGAGCCTATAGCAATCAGCCCCAGCATTTT
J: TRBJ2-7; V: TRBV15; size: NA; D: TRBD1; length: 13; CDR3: CATSRPTGGEQYF; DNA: TGTGCCACCAGCAGACCTACAGGGGGCGAGCAGTACTTC
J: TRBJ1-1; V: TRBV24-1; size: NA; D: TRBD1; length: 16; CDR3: CATSDSTGGAFTEAFF; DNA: TGTGCCACCAGTGATTCAACAGGGGGCGCATTTACTGAAGCTTTCTTT
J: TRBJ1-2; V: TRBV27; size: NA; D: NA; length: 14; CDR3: CASSSRRVNYGYTF; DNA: TGTGCCAGCAGTTCCCGCAGGGTTAACTATGGCTACACCTTC
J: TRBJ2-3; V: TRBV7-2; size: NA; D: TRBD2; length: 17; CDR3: CASSLELAGAATDTQYF; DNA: TGTGCCAGCAGCTTAGAATTAGCGGGAGCGGCGACAGATACGCAGTATTTT
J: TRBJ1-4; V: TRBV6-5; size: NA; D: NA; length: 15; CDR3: CASSYSSRGSEKLFF; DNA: TGTGCCAGCAGTTACTCGTCCAGGGGAAGTGAAAAACTGTTTTTT
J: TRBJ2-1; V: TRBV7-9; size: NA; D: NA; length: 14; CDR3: CASSLVPGSNEQFF; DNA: TGTGCCAGCAGCTTAGTGCCAGGTTCCAATGAGCAGTTCTTC
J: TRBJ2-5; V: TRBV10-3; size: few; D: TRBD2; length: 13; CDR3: CAISETSGETQYF; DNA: TGTGCCATCAGTGAGACTAGCGGGGAGACCCAGTACTTC
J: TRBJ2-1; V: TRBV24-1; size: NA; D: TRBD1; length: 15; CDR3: CATSDPGGVYNEQFF; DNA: TGTGCCACCAGTGATCCAGGGGGCGTGTACAATGAGCAGTTCTTC
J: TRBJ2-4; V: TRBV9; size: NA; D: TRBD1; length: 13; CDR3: CASSHQQGSIQYF; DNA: TGTGCCAGCAGCCACCAACAGGGGAGCATTCAGTACTTC
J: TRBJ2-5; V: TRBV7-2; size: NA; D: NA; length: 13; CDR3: CASSLPSVETQYF; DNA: TGTGCCAGCAGCTTACCCAGTGTAGAGACCCAGTACTTC
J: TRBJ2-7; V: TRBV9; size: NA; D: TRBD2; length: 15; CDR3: CASSVTSGRSYEQYF; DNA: TGTGCCAGCAGCGTTACCTCCGGGAGGTCCTACGAGCAGTACTTC
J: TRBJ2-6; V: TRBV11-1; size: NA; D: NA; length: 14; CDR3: CASRSLSGANVLTF; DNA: TGTGCCAGCCGAAGCTTATCTGGGGCCAACGTCCTGACTTTC
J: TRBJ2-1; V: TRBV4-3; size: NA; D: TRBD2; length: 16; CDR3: CASSSGLAGVDNEQFF; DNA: TGCGCCAGCAGCTCGGGACTAGCGGGAGTCGACAATGAGCAGTTCTTC
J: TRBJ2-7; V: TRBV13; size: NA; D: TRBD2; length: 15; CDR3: CASSFPGLAAYEQYF; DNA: TGTGCCAGCAGTTTTCCGGGACTAGCGGCCTACGAGCAGTACTTC
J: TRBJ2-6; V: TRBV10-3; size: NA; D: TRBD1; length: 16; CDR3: CAISERGGTGANVLTF; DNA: TGTGCCATCAGTGAGAGAGGGGGCACTGGGGCCAACGTCCTGACTTTC